This TCR beta chain was found in a study of Ad26.COV2.S vaccination and SARS-CoV-2 variants. The study, taken as a whole, reports: Substantial breadth in spike-specific CD8+ and CD4+ T cell responses was reportedly seen after vaccination.

TCRdb keeps only in-frame clones here, not all; method: immunoSEQ multiplex PCR. The table records 200,000 to 250,000 clones, approximately 87% of them present only once. As regards this clone: The target antigen is unknown.

Treatment: roughly 20 received Ad26.COV2.S at low or high dose, single or two shots; 5 received placebo; per-sample allocation not given. The samples date from day 63 after the first vaccine or placebo injection. Vaccination employed an Ad26 vector expressing the Wuhan-strain SARS-CoV-2 spike. Per the germline V gene, CDR1 is MNHEY and CDR2 is SVGAGI. CDR3 length equals 15 residues. Trimming removed 5 bases from V and 4 bases from J, with 17 bases in between. Sample: peripheral blood, taken in a trial of Ad26.COV2.S vaccine versus placebo. The origin of this receptor is a person aged 18-60 years who received the Ad26.COV2.S COVID-19 vaccine or a placebo. This sequence joins TRBV6-5 and TRBJ1-2; TRBD1 might be the D (6 bases). DNA for the CDR3: TGTGCCAGCAGTCCAGTTTCAGGGGCATCCTATGGCTACACCTTC. Its translation: CASSPVSGASYGYTF.